Listed below are T cell receptor beta chains from one sample, sequenced in a study of T-cell reconstitution after alpha-beta-depleted transplantation in children. TCRdb reanalysed the PCR reads using MiXCR and keeps one entry per CDR3 protein. Here the sample spans some 240,000 distinct CDR3 sequences, around 12% being singletons. This material consisted of PBMCs from the stem cell graft donor, taken from the stem cell graft. These receptors came from a human donor who donated a stem cell graft to a child with acute lymphoblastic leukemia. The CDR3 runs from the conserved cysteine through the conserved F or W. Fields, in order: D gene, clone size, J gene, V gene, CDR3 DNA, CDR3 protein. D genes are given only for firm matches. Clone size is given for some rows only: seen once, a few or many times, or a class if the clone is expanded.

NA | many | TRBJ2-7 | TRBV10-3 | TGTGCCATCAGTGAGGGGAAATGGTCCTACGAGCAGTACTTC | CAISEGKWSYEQYF
NA | many | TRBJ1-1 | TRBV5-1 | TGCGCCAGCAGCTTGGGAGACACAGGGATGAACACTGAAGCTTTCTTT | CASSLGDTGMNTEAFF
NA | many | TRBJ1-2 | TRBV6-2/TRBV6-3 | TGTGCCAGCAGGACAGACTATGGCTACACCTTC | CASRTDYGYTF
NA | many | TRBJ2-2 | TRBV12-3/TRBV12-4 | TGTGCCAGCACACAGGGAGTCAACACCGGGGAGCTGTTTTTT | CASTQGVNTGELFF
NA | many | TRBJ1-5 | TRBV6-2/TRBV6-3 | TGTGCCAGCAGAGCCTGGACTGACGGGGTAAATCAGCCCCAGCATTTT | CASRAWTDGVNQPQHF
NA | many | TRBJ2-2 | TRBV10-3 | TGTGCCATCAGTGAGCTCGAATCCACCAACGGTGAAAAAACCTCGAACACCGGGGAGCTGTTTTTT | CAISELESTNGEKTSNTGELFF
NA | many | TRBJ2-7 | TRBV5-1 | TGCGCCAGCAGCCCAGGAACGCTAAGCGTCGAGCAGTACTTC | CASSPGTLSVEQYF
NA | few | TRBJ2-5 | TRBV4-3 | TGCGCCAGCAGCCAAGGGCAGGGCATAGGGTTTGGAGAGACCCAGTACTTC | CASSQGQGIGFGETQYF
TRBD2 | many | TRBJ2-2 | TRBV27 | TGTGCCAGCACCCGACTGGGGGGGAGAGGCACCGGGGAGCTGTTTTTT | CASTRLGGRGTGELFF
TRBD1 | many | TRBJ2-7 | TRBV7-2 | TGTGCCAGCAGCCCGCGACAGGGGATTCGCTCCTACGAGCAGTACTTC | CASSPRQGIRSYEQYF
NA | few | TRBJ1-2 | TRBV19 | TGTGCCAGTAGTTCGGGACCTCTGACGGGCTACACCTTC | CASSSGPLTGYTF
NA | NA | TRBJ2-3 | TRBV11-2 | TGTGCCAGCAGCTTACAGGGAGGGGATGAGGGGGCGAAAGATACGCAGTATTTT | CASSLQGGDEGAKDTQYF
TRBD1 | many | TRBJ2-4 | TRBV10-1 | TGCGCCAGCAGTGAAGGACAGGGGAACATTCAGTACTTC | CASSEGQGNIQYF
TRBD1 | few | TRBJ2-6 | TRBV11-2 | TGTGCCAGCAGCCCGACAGGGAACTCTGGGGCCAACGTCCTGACTTTC | CASSPTGNSGANVLTF
NA | NA | TRBJ2-1 | TRBV7-2 | TGTGCCAGCAGTCCGGCGTACGGGCGCCTCTCGGGTCAGGAGCAGTTCTTC | CASSPAYGRLSGQEQFF
NA | NA | TRBJ2-4 | TRBV27 | TGTGCCAGCAGTTTCCTCCAGGAGTCGAAAAACATTCAGTACTTC | CASSFLQESKNIQYF
NA | many | TRBJ2-2 | TRBV12-3/TRBV12-4 | TGTGCCAGCAGCACAGCGTCCGCCGGGGAGCTGTTTTTT | CASSTASAGELFF
NA | many | TRBJ1-5 | TRBV4-2 | TGTGCCAGCAGCCAAGAGCACCGCCTCAATCAGCCCCAGCATTTT | CASSQEHRLNQPQHF
TRBD1 | many | TRBJ2-7 | TRBV3-1 | TGTGCCAGCAGCCATGGACAGGGGGATGAGCAGTACTTC | CASSHGQGDEQYF
NA | many | TRBJ2-3 | TRBV6-5 | TGTGCCAGCAGACTGGGGTATAGCACAGATACGCAGTATTTT | CASRLGYSTDTQYF
NA | many | TRBJ2-7 | TRBV20-1 | TGCAGTGCTAGGGGCCGGGATTATCTCTACGAGCAGTACTTC | CSARGRDYLYEQYF
NA | many | TRBJ2-5 | TRBV6-5 | TGTGCCAGCAGTTACTATAATCGGAACCAAGAGACCCAGTACTTC | CASSYYNRNQETQYF
NA | many | TRBJ1-4 | TRBV6-5 | TGTGCCAGCAGTTACTCAAAACAGGGATTTGGTGAAAAACTGTTTTTT | CASSYSKQGFGEKLFF
NA | many | TRBJ2-5 | TRBV28 | TGTGCCAGCAGCCAGACAAGGGCGACCCAGTACTTC | CASSQTRATQYF
TRBD2 | NA | TRBJ2-3 | TRBV7-8 | TGTGCCAGCAGGGGGTGGACTAGCGGACGCACAGATACGCAGTATTTT | CASRGWTSGRTDTQYF
TRBD2 | few | TRBJ2-5 | TRBV29-1 | TGCAGCGTTGAAGTAGCGGGAGAGGCGGAGACCCAGTACTTC | CSVEVAGEAETQYF
NA | many | TRBJ1-5 | TRBV6-5 | TGTGCCAGCAGTCGGGAGCTCGGGGGATGGCCCCAGCATTTT | CASSRELGGWPQHF
TRBD1 | many | TRBJ1-1 | TRBV29-1 | TGCAGCGTTGCCGAACAGGGGAAAACTTTCTTT | CSVAEQGKTFF
NA | many | TRBJ2-5 | TRBV28 | TGTGCCAGCAGTTCAGCGTACCAAGAGACCCAGTACTTC | CASSSAYQETQYF
NA | many | TRBJ1-2 | TRBV10-3 | TGTGCCATCGGGGGTTGGACAACAAACAACTATGGCTACACCTTC | CAIGGWTTNNYGYTF
NA | many | TRBJ2-4 | TRBV11-2 | TGTGCCAGCAGCTTAGATCTGGGACAAAACATTCAGTACTTC | CASSLDLGQNIQYF
NA | many | TRBJ2-3 | TRBV15 | TGTGCCACCAATCCGTACCCGACAGAGAGCACAGATACGCAGTATTTT | CATNPYPTESTDTQYF
TRBD1 | few | TRBJ1-2 | TRBV20-1 | TGCAGTGCTAGGCACTCCCGGGACAGACCCTATGGCTACACCTTC | CSARHSRDRPYGYTF
TRBD1 | many | TRBJ2-2 | TRBV4-2 | TGTGCCAGCAGCCAAGTCCGGCTCGGGACAGACACCGGGGAGCTGTTTTTT | CASSQVRLGTDTGELFF
NA | many | TRBJ1-1 | TRBV6-5 | TGTGCCAGCAGTTACATCCCTAGGGGTGGGGACACTGAAGCTTTCTTT | CASSYIPRGGDTEAFF
TRBD2 | few | TRBJ2-7 | TRBV18 | TGTGCCAGCTCTCAGCTAGCGGGAGAAGGCGAGCAGTACTTC | CASSQLAGEGEQYF
TRBD2 | many | TRBJ2-7 | TRBV6-5 | TGTGCCAGCAGTTACTCGGCTAGCGGTTCCTACGAGCAGTACTTC | CASSYSASGSYEQYF
TRBD1 | many | TRBJ2-7 | TRBV12-3/TRBV12-4 | TGTGCCAGCAGTTTAATGCCAGGGGGCGGCTACGAGCAGTACTTC | CASSLMPGGGYEQYF
TRBD1 | NA | TRBJ2-5 | TRBV6-1 | TGTGCCAGCAGCGACACAGGGGACCATTTTCAAGAGACCCAGTACTTC | CASSDTGDHFQETQYF
NA | NA | TRBJ2-2 | TRBV11-2 | TGTGCCAGCAGCCATTGGGGGGGGGAGCTGTTTTTT | CASSHWGGELFF
NA | many | TRBJ2-5 | TRBV10-3 | TGTGCCATCAGTGAGAGGGAAAGAGAGACCCAGTACTTC | CAISERERETQYF
TRBD2 | many | TRBJ2-4 | TRBV12-3/TRBV12-4 | TGTGCCAGCAGATCTCAGGGACTAGGAGCCAAAAACATTCAGTACTTC | CASRSQGLGAKNIQYF
TRBD1 | many | TRBJ1-2 | TRBV5-1 | TGCGCCAGCAGTCCGGACAGGGTCTATGGCTACACCTTC | CASSPDRVYGYTF
TRBD2 | NA | TRBJ2-5 | TRBV3-1 | TGTGCCAGCAGCCAAATAGCGGGGGCACGGGAGACCCAGTACTTC | CASSQIAGARETQYF
TRBD1 | NA | TRBJ1-5 | TRBV2 | TGTGCCAGCAGTTTCTCGGGAGGCAGGATACACGGGACAGGGGGGCCCCAGCATTTT | CASSFSGGRIHGTGGPQHF